The 5 T cell receptor beta chains below all came from one sample that was sequenced in a study of blood T cell repertoires in COVID-19. Only in-frame clones appear in the TCRdb table, and some are missing; sequencing was by immunoSEQ multiplex PCR. This sample has fewer than 300,000 clones, with roughly 83% found just once. Sequencing was carried out using peripheral blood. Receptors originate from a woman aged 70-85 years with active or convalescent COVID-19.

The chain carries TRBV6-5 and TRBJ1-6, with a possible D match to TRBD1 (6 bases). This CDR3 has 14 residues. CDR1 is MNHEY and CDR2 is SVGAGI in the germline V gene. V lost 2 bases, J lost 6 bases, and 8 bases lay in between. The CDR3 coding sequence is TGTGCCAGCAGTTACCCGGACAGTAATTCACCCCTCCACTTT. It translates to CASSYPDSNSPLHF.

The chain employs TRBV5-4 and TRBJ1-2, with 9 bases matching TRBD1. CDR1 is SGHNT and CDR2 is YYREEE in the germline V gene (reference sequence). The CDR3 consists of 13 residues. V was clipped by 4 bases and J by 6 bases; unmatched bases: 4. CDR3 sequence (DNA): TGTGCCAGCAGCACCGGGACAGGGAATGGCTACACCTTC. This encodes CASSTGTGNGYTF.

The V call is TRBV11-1, the J call TRBJ1-2; D gene ambiguous. CDR1 and CDR2 from the germline V gene are SGHAT and FQDESV (reference sequence). This CDR3 has 12 residues. The V gene lost 2 bases and the J gene lost 6 bases, with 7 bases spanning the gap. The CDR3 region has the DNA TGTGCCAGCAGCTTATCCTCGGATGGCTACACCTTC. Translation gives CASSLSSDGYTF.

The chain is built from TRBV19 and TRBJ1-1; D is unclear. The germline V gene encodes CDR1 LNHDA and CDR2 SQIVND (reference sequence). The V gene lost 0 bases and the J gene lost 1 base, with 18 bases spanning the gap. The CDR3 consists of 18 residues. The CDR3, as DNA: TGTGCCAGTAGTATAGACCTTGCCTCAGCAGGTAGGAACACTGAAGCTTTCTTT. It specifies CASSIDLASAGRNTEAFF. The entire variable domain, with the rest obtained from reference TRBV19 and TRBJ1-1, is as follows: DGGITQSPKYLFRKEGQNVTLSCEQNLNHDAMYWYRQDPGQGLRLIYYSQIVNDFQKGDIAEGYSVSREKKESFPLTVTSAQKNPTAFYLCASSIDLASAGRNTEAFFGQGTRLTVV.

V is TRBV12-5 and J is TRBJ1-1, with unresolved D. V lost 3 bases and J 3 bases, leaving 8 bases between the germline ends. The CDR3 is 13 amino acids. The germline V gene encodes CDR1 LGHNT and CDR2 FRNRAP. The CDR3 protein is CASGFREDTEAFF. The CDR3 DNA reads TGTGCTAGTGGTTTTAGGGAGGACACTGAAGCTTTCTTT.